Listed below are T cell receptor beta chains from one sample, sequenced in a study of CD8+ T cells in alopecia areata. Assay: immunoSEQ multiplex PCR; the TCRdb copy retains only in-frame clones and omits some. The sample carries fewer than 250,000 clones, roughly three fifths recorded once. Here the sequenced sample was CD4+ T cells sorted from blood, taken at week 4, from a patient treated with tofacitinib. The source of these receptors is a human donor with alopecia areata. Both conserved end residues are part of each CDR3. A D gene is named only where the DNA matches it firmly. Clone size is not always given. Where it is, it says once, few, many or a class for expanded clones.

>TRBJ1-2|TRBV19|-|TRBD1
TGTGCCAGTAGTATTCGCGGACAGGGGGCGAACGGCTACACCTTC
CASSIRGQGANGYTF
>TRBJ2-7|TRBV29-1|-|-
TGCAGCGTTGAATTCAGGTCGTCGGGCGAGCAGTACTTC
CSVEFRSSGEQYF
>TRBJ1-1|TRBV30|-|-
TGTGCCTGGAGTAGACAGCTGAACACTGAAGCTTTCTTT
CAWSRQLNTEAFF
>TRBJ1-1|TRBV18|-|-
TGTGCCAGCTCACAGAGGGGACTGAACACTGAAGCTTTCTTT
CASSQRGLNTEAFF
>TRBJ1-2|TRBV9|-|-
TGTGCCAGCAGCGAAGCAGGCGCTAACTATGGCTACACCTTC
CASSEAGANYGYTF
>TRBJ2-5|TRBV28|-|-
TGTGCCAGCAGTGCGACGTTGCAGACCCAGTACTTC
CASSATLQTQYF
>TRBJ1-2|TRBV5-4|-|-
TGTGCCAGCAGCTTAACAGGGATACCTAACTATGGCTACACCTTC
CASSLTGIPNYGYTF
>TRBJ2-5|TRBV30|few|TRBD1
TGTGCCTGGAGTGCACGGGACAGGGTAATGGAGACCCAGTACTTC
CAWSARDRVMETQYF
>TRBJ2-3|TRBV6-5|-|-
TGTGCCAGCAGTTACGGGTCTCGACAAGATACGCAGTATTTT
CASSYGSRQDTQYF
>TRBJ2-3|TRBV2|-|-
TGTGCCAGCAGTGAAGCGCCCGCAGATACGCAGTATTTT
CASSEAPADTQYF
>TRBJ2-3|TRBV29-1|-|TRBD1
TGCAGCGCCCATGACAGGGGCACAGATACGCAGTATTTT
CSAHDRGTDTQYF
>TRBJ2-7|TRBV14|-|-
TGTGCCAGCAGCCAAGGGGCTAGCGTCTACGAGCAGTACTTC
CASSQGASVYEQYF
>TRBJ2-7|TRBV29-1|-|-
TGCAGCGTCGGACCTCAGGGTGGCGAGCAGTACTTC
CSVGPQGGEQYF
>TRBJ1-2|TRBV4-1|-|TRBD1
TGCGCCAGCAGCCAGGACAGGGTGCGCGGCTACACCTTC
CASSQDRVRGYTF
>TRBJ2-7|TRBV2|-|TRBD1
TGTGCCAGCAGTGGGGACAGGGTCGACGAGCAGTACTTC
CASSGDRVDEQYF
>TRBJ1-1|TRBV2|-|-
TGTGCCAGCAGGGTGGGACGGACGAACACTGAAGCTTTCTTT
CASRVGRTNTEAFF
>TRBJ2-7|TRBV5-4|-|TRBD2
TGTGCCAGCAGCTTGGTGGTAGCGGGAGGTTGGGGCGAGCAGTACTTC
CASSLVVAGGWGEQYF
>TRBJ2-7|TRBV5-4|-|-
TGTGCCAGCAGCTTGGCCAGGGATACCTACGAGCAGTACTTC
CASSLARDTYEQYF
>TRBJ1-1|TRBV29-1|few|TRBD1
TGCAGCGTTGTGGTACAGGGGAAGGACACTGAAGCTTTCTTT
CSVVVQGKDTEAFF
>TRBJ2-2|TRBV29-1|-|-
TGCAGCGTTGATCGGCTGCGCACCGGGGAGCTGTTTTTT
CSVDRLRTGELFF
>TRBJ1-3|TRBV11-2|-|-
TGTGCCAGCAGCTCCCACCCGGGAAACACCATATATTTT
CASSSHPGNTIYF
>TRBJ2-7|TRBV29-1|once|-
TGCAGCGTTGAAGGTGCGCGGACCTACGAGCAGTACTTC
CSVEGARTYEQYF
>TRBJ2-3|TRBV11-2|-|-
TGTGCCAGCAGCCGACTCCCTGGCAGGGATACGCAGTATTTT
CASSRLPGRDTQYF
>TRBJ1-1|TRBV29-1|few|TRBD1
TGCAGCTCGGGACAGGGGGCTGGGGAAGCTTTCTTT
CSSGQGAGEAFF
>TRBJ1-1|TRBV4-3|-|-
TGCGCCAGCAGCCCGGGAGGAGGGAACACTGAAGCTTTCTTT
CASSPGGGNTEAFF
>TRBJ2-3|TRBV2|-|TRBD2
TGTGCCAGCAGTCGCTGGACTAGGACAGATACGCAGTATTTT
CASSRWTRTDTQYF
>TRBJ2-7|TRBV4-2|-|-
TGTGCCAGCAGCCAAGCGCAGGGCGCCTACGAGCAGTACTTC
CASSQAQGAYEQYF
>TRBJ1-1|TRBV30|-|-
TGTGCCTGGGAACAGGGTTTTGGCACTGAAGCTTTCTTT
CAWEQGFGTEAFF
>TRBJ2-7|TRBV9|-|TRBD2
TGTGCCAGCAGCGTTCAACGAAGCGGGACGCAGTACTTC
CASSVQRSGTQYF
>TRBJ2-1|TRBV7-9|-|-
TGTGCCAGCGGCCGGGGCAATGAGCAGTTCTTC
CASGRGNEQFF
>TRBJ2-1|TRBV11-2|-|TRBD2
TGTGCCAGCAGCTTAAGGAGGGCCGGGACTAGCGCCATCAATGAGCAGTTCTTC
CASSLRRAGTSAINEQFF
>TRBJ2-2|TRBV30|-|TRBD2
TGTGCCTGGACCAAGAGGGGTTTAGCGGGAGCAGGTACCGGGGAGCTGTTTTTT
CAWTKRGLAGAGTGELFF
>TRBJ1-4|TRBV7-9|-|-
TGTGCCAGCAGCTTAAAGCAGGGTATTAATGAAAAACTGTTTTTT
CASSLKQGINEKLFF
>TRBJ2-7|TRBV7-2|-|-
TGTGCCAGCAGCTTAGCTCAGGGGTACGAGCAGTACTTC
CASSLAQGYEQYF
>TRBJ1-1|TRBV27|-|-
TGTGCCAGCAGACAAGACAGGACCAGCACTGAAGCTTTCTTT
CASRQDRTSTEAFF
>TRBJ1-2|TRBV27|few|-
TGTGCCAGCAGTTTATCGGGCAGGGCGAACTATGGCTACACCTTC
CASSLSGRANYGYTF
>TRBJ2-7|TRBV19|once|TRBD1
TGTGCCAGTAAAGCCGGGACAGCTTACGAGCAGTACTTC
CASKAGTAYEQYF
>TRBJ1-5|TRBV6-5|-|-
TGTGCCAGCAGTAGGGATGGGTGGGGCAATCAGCCCCAGCATTTT
CASSRDGWGNQPQHF
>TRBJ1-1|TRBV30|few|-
TGTGCCTGGAGCCCTGGGAGGTCCTCCGGGGTAGCTTTCTTT
CAWSPGRSSGVAFF
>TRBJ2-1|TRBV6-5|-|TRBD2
TGTGCCAGCAGTTACTCGGGACTAGCGGGAGCCAATGAGCAGTTCTTC
CASSYSGLAGANEQFF
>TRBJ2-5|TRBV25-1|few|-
TGTGCCAGCAGTAGCTCTAGGGGGAGGGGTGGGACCCAGTACTTC
CASSSSRGRGGTQYF
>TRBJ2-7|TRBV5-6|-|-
TGTGCCAGCAGCTTGTTTCAGTGGCAGGGGATCTGGGAGCAGTACTTC
CASSLFQWQGIWEQYF
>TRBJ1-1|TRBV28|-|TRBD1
TGTGCCAGCAGTTTGGGAGGGGGCGCGCCCACTGAAGCTTTCTTT
CASSLGGGAPTEAFF
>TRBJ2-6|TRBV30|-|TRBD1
TGTGCCTGGGACGCCCAGGGGGCTGGGGCCAACGTCCTGACTTTC
CAWDAQGAGANVLTF
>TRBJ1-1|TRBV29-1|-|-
TGCAGCGTTGAGACCCAGCAGAACACTGAAGCTTTCTTT
CSVETQQNTEAFF
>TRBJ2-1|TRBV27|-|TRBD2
TGTGCCAGCAGTGCGCTAGCGGATCTCAAAGGGAATGAGCAGTTCTTC
CASSALADLKGNEQFF
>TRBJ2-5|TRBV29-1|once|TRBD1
TGCAGCGCAGGGGGACAGGGTGAAGAGACCCAGTACTTC
CSAGGQGEETQYF
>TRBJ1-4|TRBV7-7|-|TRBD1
TGTGCTAGCAGCTCCGGGACAGGGCGTGCTAATGAAAAACTGTTTTTT
CASSSGTGRANEKLFF
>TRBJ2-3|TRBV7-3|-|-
TGTGCCAGCAGCTTAACCCAGCGGACAGATACGCAGTATTTT
CASSLTQRTDTQYF
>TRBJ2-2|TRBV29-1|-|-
TGCAGCGCCCGACCAGGGCAGGGGCGTCACGGGGAGCTGTTTTTT
CSARPGQGRHGELFF
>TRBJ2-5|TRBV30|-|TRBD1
TGTGCCTGGAACACAAGGACAGGGGGCCGAGAGACCCAGTACTTC
CAWNTRTGGRETQYF
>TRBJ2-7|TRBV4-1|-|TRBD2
TGCGCCAGCAGCCTCCGACTAGCGGGAGTAGCTGTGGCCTACGAGCAGTACTTC
CASSLRLAGVAVAYEQYF
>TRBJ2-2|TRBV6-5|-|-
TGTGCCAGCAGTTACTCGCGGTACTGGGGGGAGCTGTTTTTT
CASSYSRYWGELFF
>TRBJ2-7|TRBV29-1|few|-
TGCAGCGTGGCCATGGGAGTAGTCGAGCAGTACTTC
CSVAMGVVEQYF
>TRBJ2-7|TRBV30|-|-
TGTGCCTGGAGTGTCACCTTCTCCTACGAGCAGTACTTC
CAWSVTFSYEQYF
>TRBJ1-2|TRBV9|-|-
TGTGCCAGCAGCGTAGAACCAGGGGCGGGTGGCTACACCTTC
CASSVEPGAGGYTF
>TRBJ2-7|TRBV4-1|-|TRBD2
TGCGCCAGCAGCCAAGATCCCAACCAGAGGCTCGCGGGAGGGAAAGAGCAGTACTTC
CASSQDPNQRLAGGKEQYF
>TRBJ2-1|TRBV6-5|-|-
TGTGCCAGCAGTTACTCGGGGCGGGTCTACGGGATTGAGCAGTTCTTC
CASSYSGRVYGIEQFF
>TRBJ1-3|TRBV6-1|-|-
TGTGCCAGCAGCCCGCGACAGGACTCTGGAAACACCATATATTTT
CASSPRQDSGNTIYF
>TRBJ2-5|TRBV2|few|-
TGTGCCAGCACCCCTGCCCGGGAGACCCAGTACTTC
CASTPARETQYF